Below, one TCR beta chain is given with its context. This entry is derived from a study of blood T cell repertoires in COVID-19. TCRdb keeps only in-frame clones here, not all; method: immunoSEQ multiplex PCR. The data show 200,000 to 250,000 clones, 84% seen once. The CDR3 sequence is 16 residues long. Germline CDR1 is SGHTA and CDR2 is FQGNSA. V lost 5 bases to trimming and J lost 4 bases, with 17 bases between them. Clinical history reported by participants formed the basis on which cohorts were assigned. The rearrangement links TRBV7-2 to TRBJ2-2; D possibly corresponds to TRBD2 (6 bases). Sequenced sample: PBMCs or T cells enriched from blood (not recorded which). The TCR originated in a woman aged 40 to 50 who had recovered from COVID-19. CDR3 nucleotide sequence: TGTGCCAGCAGCCAATGGACTACCCACGCCACCGGGGAGCTGTTTTTT. Protein: CASSQWTTHATGELFF. The whole variable domain, remainder taken from reference TRBV7-2 and TRBJ2-2, is GAGVSQSPSNKVTEKGKDVELRCDPISGHTALYWYRQSLGQGLEFLIYFQGNSAPDKSGLPSDRFSAERTGGSVSTLTIQRTQQEDSAVYLCASSQWTTHATGELFFGEGSRLTVL.